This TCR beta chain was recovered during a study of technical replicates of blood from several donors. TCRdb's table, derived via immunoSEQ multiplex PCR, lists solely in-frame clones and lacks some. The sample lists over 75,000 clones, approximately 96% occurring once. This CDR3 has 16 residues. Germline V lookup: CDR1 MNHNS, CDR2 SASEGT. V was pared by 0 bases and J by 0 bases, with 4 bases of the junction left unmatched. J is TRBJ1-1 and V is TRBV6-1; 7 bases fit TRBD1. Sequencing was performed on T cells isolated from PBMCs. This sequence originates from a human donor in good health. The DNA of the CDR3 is TGTGCCAGCAGTGAAGCGGGTGACAGGGTGAACACTGAAGCTTTCTTT. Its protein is CASSEAGDRVNTEAFF.